This T cell receptor (beta chain) was documented in a study of blood T cells in healthy people across ages. A few counts support this clonotype. CDR3 length: 13 amino acids. CDR1 DFQATT and CDR2 SNEGSKA come from the germline V gene (reference sequence). With 6 bases removed from V and 8 bases from J, the gap between germline ends came to 17 bases. Per sample, extraction of total RNA gave at least 5.5 micrograms in every case. A second 7 to 11 cycle PCR used barcoded and J-beta primers. MiXCR was run by TCRdb on the 5' RACE reads, yielding one entry per CDR3 protein. Seen here are around 850,000 distinct CDR3 sequences, about 36% observed once, and the top ten hold around 13%.

This clonotype originated in a man between 18 and 35 years old in good health. The chain couples TRBV20-1 to TRBJ2-1; the D gene is possibly TRBD2 (6 bases). Sequenced: blood. CDR3 nucleotide sequence: TGCAGTGCGCACCTCGTGGGGGGTCATGAGCAGTTCTTC. Protein sequence: CSAHLVGGHEQFF.